Below, 29 T cell receptor beta chains from the same sample are listed, as sequenced in a study of T cells after yellow fever vaccination. TCRdb used MiXCR to reprocess the 5' RACE reads, holding one entry per CDR3 protein. The table has just under 600,000 distinct CDR3 sequences, approximately 15% seen once. The specimen comprised PBMCs, sampled on the day of the yellow fever booster vaccination. The receptors stem from a man aged 30 to 45 who received the YFV17D yellow fever vaccine.

The chain recombines TRBV18 with TRBJ1-5; unclear D gene. Germline V CDR1 and CDR2: KGHSH, LQKENI. The CDR3 is made up of 13 amino acids. V was shortened by 4 bases and J by 8 bases, with 12 bases between the two germline ends. Written as DNA, the CDR3 is TGTGCCAGCTCACAGGGCCCAGGTGAGCCCCAGCATTTT. Its translation is CASSQGPGEPQHF.

This clonotype was detected a few times. The gene calls are TRBV5-4 and TRBJ2-3, with a weak D call TRBD2 (5 bases). The CDR3 consists of 16 residues. The germline V gene has CDR1 SGHNT and CDR2 YYREEE (reference sequence). Trimming removed 5 bases from V and 2 bases from J, with 18 bases in between. CDR3 in DNA: TGTGCCAGCAGATCGGCGGGCAGCCTTTACACAGATACGCAGTATTTT. This translates into CASRSAGSLYTDTQYF.

On this clonotype itself: Being one base from a much bigger clone, this may be a read error. The chain couples TRBV14 to TRBJ2-7; 11 bases agree with TRBD2. There are 13 residues in the CDR3. J lost 2 bases, V lost 6 bases, and 0 bases had no gene match. Looked up from germline, CDR1 is SGHDN and CDR2 is FVKESK. The chain's CDR3 is CASRTSGAYEQYF. The CDR3 nucleotides are TGTGCCAGCAGGACTAGCGGGGCCTACGAGCAGTACTTC.

There are a few counts of this clonotype. The rearrangement links TRBV29-1 to TRBJ2-2; the match to TRBD1 covers 9 bases. CDR1 is SQVTM, CDR2 ANQGSEA, per germline. The CDR3 extends over 14 amino acids. Germline trimming cut 6 bases from V and 4 bases from J; bases unmatched to any gene: 6. CDR3 coding DNA: TGCAGCGTAGGGGACAGGGCGAGCACCGGGGAGCTGTTTTTT. This gives the protein CSVGDRASTGELFF.

This chain joins TRBV20-1 and TRBJ2-1; 12 bases match TRBD2. The CDR3 is 15 residues long. The germline V gene encodes CDR1 DFQATT and CDR2 SNEGSKA (reference sequence). V was clipped by 2 bases and J by 4 bases; unmatched bases: 3. As DNA, the CDR3 is TGCAGTGCTAGACTAGCGGGAGGGCAGTACAATGAGCAGTTCTTC. As protein: CSARLAGGQYNEQFF.

This clonotype was detected many times. The rearrangement uses TRBV20-1 and TRBJ2-3; TRBD1 might be the D (5 bases). V was pared by 4 bases and J by 0 bases, with 11 bases between. The CDR3 sequence is 14 residues long. Germline V gene sequence: CDR1 DFQATT, CDR2 SNEGSKA (reference sequence). The CDR3 DNA reads TGCAGTGCTATCAGGGATCCGAGCACAGATACGCAGTATTTT. This encodes CSAIRDPSTDTQYF.

J is TRBJ2-7 and V is TRBV5-1; D is perhaps TRBD1 (5 bases). V dropped 3 bases and J dropped 0 bases, with 10 bases sitting between them. The CDR3 contains 14 residues. Per the germline V gene, CDR1 is SGHRS and CDR2 is YFSETQ. CDR3 residues: CASSSSGFSYEQYF. CDR3 nucleotides: TGCGCCAGCAGCTCTTCAGGGTTCTCCTACGAGCAGTACTTC.

The J gene is TRBJ2-7, the V gene TRBV9; weak D call: TRBD1 (6 bases). The CDR3 extends over 13 amino acids. The germline V and J ends were trimmed by 0 bases and 3 bases, with 7 bases remaining between them. CDR1 is SGDLS, CDR2 YYNGEE, per germline. The CDR3 region is CASSVEGDYEQYF. The CDR3 nucleotides read TGTGCCAGCAGCGTAGAGGGGGACTACGAGCAGTACTTC.

The chain carries TRBV4-2 and TRBJ2-1; D may be TRBD1 or TRBD2 (5 bases each). CDR3 length: 14 amino acids. The V gene lost 1 base and the J gene lost 7 bases, with 11 bases spanning the gap. The germline gives CDR1 LGHNA, CDR2 YNFKEQ. The CDR3 coding sequence is TGTGCCAGCAGCCAAGTTAGATGGGGGAATGAGCAGTTCTTC. This translates into CASSQVRWGNEQFF.

This clonotype was counted a few times. The rearrangement links TRBV19 to TRBJ2-1; D perhaps matches TRBD2 (6 bases). The V gene lost 3 bases and the J gene lost 9 bases, with 21 bases spanning the gap. Germline assignment: CDR1 LNHDA and CDR2 SQIVND (reference sequence). The length of the CDR3 is 16 residues. DNA of the CDR3: TGTGCCAGTAGTATGGCGGGGACCAAACAAGTTGGTGAGCAGTTCTTC. Protein product: CASSMAGTKQVGEQFF.

With regard to this clonotype: A read error may be the cause here, since a much bigger clone is one base away. The V call is TRBV7-2, the J call TRBJ2-1, with D maybe TRBD2 (7 bases). CDR1 and CDR2 from the germline V gene are SGHTA and FQGNSA. This CDR3 has 12 residues. V gave up 4 bases and J gave up 10 bases, with 11 bases separating them. This CDR3 is CASSSGGYEQFF. The CDR3 DNA follows: TGTGCCAGCAGCTCGGGGGGCTACGAGCAGTTCTTC.

The genes are TRBV7-9 and TRBJ1-2; D is possibly TRBD1 (5 bases). V lost 2 bases and J lost 7, with 14 bases in between. Germline assignment: CDR1 SEHNR and CDR2 FQNEAQ (reference sequence). The CDR3 is 14 amino acids. The CDR3 bases are TGTGCCAGCAGCTTATCGGACATCGCGGCTGGCTACACCTTC. Translation gives CASSLSDIAAGYTF.

This clonotype was observed a handful of times. The V gene is TRBV7-6, the J gene TRBJ2-3; 11 bases agree with TRBD2. CDR1 is SGHVS, CDR2 FNYEAQ, per germline. This CDR3 region has 15 residues. The V and J ends lost 5 bases and 4 bases, in that order; junction bases with no gene match: 5. The CDR3 coding sequence is TGTGCCAGCAGCCAAACTAGCGGGAGTTCAGATACGCAGTATTTT. Its translation is CASSQTSGSSDTQYF.

The chain has TRBV20-1 and TRBJ2-3; D is unresolved. The CDR3 is 15 residues long. The V gene's germline CDR1 is DFQATT and CDR2 SNEGSKA (reference sequence). V dropped 6 bases and J dropped 4 bases, with 20 bases sitting between them. The chain's CDR3 is CSADPSGSNSDTQYF. The DNA for the CDR3 is TGCAGTGCCGACCCCTCTGGTAGTAACTCAGATACGCAGTATTTT.

This chain connects TRBV30 to TRBJ2-2, with 10 bases fitting TRBD2. This CDR3 contains 17 residues. Unmatched junction bases numbered 12, after V lost 2 bases and J lost 6 bases. In germline, CDR1 is GTSNPN, CDR2 SVGIG (reference sequence). Here the CDR3 reads CAWSLRSSGSISGELFF. CDR3 nucleotides: TGTGCCTGGAGTTTAAGGTCTAGCGGGAGTATTTCCGGGGAGCTGTTTTTT. Filled out from reference TRBV30 and TRBJ2-2, the complete variable domain reads SQTIHQWPATLVQPVGSPLSLECTVEGTSNPNLYWYRQAAGRGLQLLFYSVGIGQISSEVPQNLSASRPQDRQFILSSKKLLLSDSGFYLCAWSLRSSGSISGELFFGEGSRLTVL.

This clonotype was counted a few times. V usage is TRBV4-3 and J usage is TRBJ2-5, with D perhaps matching TRBD1 (6 bases). Germline V gives CDR1 LGHNA, CDR2 YSLEER. CDR3 length equals 14 residues. Between the trimmed V and J ends, which lost 0 bases and 6 bases, there was a span of 11 bases. As DNA, the CDR3 is TGCGCCAGCAGCCAAGAGCCGACAGGCCAGACCCAGTACTTC. This translates into CASSQEPTGQTQYF.

V usage is TRBV3-1 and J usage is TRBJ1-6, with D unclear. The CDR3 runs 15 residues. The germline CDR1 and CDR2 sequences are LGHDT and YNNKEL (reference sequence). With 0 bases removed from V and 7 bases from J, the gap between germline ends came to 10 bases. CDR3 sequence (DNA): TGTGCCAGCAGCCAAGATAGTGGGAGGAATTCACCCCTCCACTTT. It encodes CASSQDSGRNSPLHF.

This clonotype was detected only a few times. The rearrangement uses TRBV7-3 and TRBJ2-3; perhaps TRBD2 as D (5 bases). The CDR3 has 13 residues. The V gene's germline CDR1 is SGHTA and CDR2 FQGTGA. The V end was cut by 10 bases, the J end by 0 bases, with 11 bases between. DNA for the CDR3: TGTGCCAAGTCGGGCGGGAGCACAGATACGCAGTATTTT. This encodes CAKSGGSTDTQYF.

This clonotype was detected a few times. This rearrangement joins TRBV15 to TRBJ2-1; 9 nucleotides line up with TRBD1. V lost 7 bases, J lost 2 bases, and 6 bases stayed unmatched. Per the germline V gene, CDR1 is LNHNV and CDR2 is YYDKDF (reference sequence). CDR3 length: 15 residues. The CDR3 DNA follows: TGTGCCACCACCGGGACAGGGAGTGCCTACAATGAGCAGTTCTTC. This codes for CATTGTGSAYNEQFF.

The chain combines TRBV20-1 with TRBJ2-3, with TRBD2 matching over 12 bases. This CDR3 region has 17 residues. Germline V gene data show CDR1 as DFQATT and CDR2 as SNEGSKA (reference sequence). V was clipped by 0 bases and J by 5 bases; unmatched bases: 9. CDR3 nucleotides: TGCAGTGCTAGAGACCGCCAGGCTAGCGGGAGGGTAGATACGCAGTATTTT. This sequence encodes CSARDRQASGRVDTQYF.

The CDR3 DNA sequence: TGTGCCTGCAGCATGCAAGGACCTGTAGAGCTCGGGGCCAACGTCCTGACTTTC. Its protein product is CACSMQGPVELGANVLTF. This chain uses TRBV3-2 with TRBJ2-6; the table's TRBD1 call for D was not verified on the DNA. TRBV3-2 is assigned pseudogene status. This CDR3 has 18 residues.

The chain combines TRBV7-9 with TRBJ1-1; possible D gene TRBD1, 5 bases. This CDR3 region has 13 residues. Trimming left V 7 bases short and J 0 bases short, with 9 bases between. Per germline, CDR1 SEHNR and CDR2 FQNEAQ (reference sequence). CDR3 nucleotides: TGTGCCAGCACAAGACAGATGAACACTGAAGCTTTCTTT. Its translation is CASTRQMNTEAFF.

This clonotype has more than one count but fewer than ten. The chain combines TRBV20-1 with TRBJ2-5, with 7 bases aligning to TRBD1. Germline trimming cut 4 bases from V and 4 bases from J; bases unmatched to any gene: 6. CDR1 and CDR2 (germline): DFQATT, SNEGSKA (reference sequence). This CDR3 has 13 residues. CDR3 residues: CSANDRAGETQYF. DNA of the CDR3: TGCAGTGCTAATGACAGGGCCGGAGAGACCCAGTACTTC.

As concerns this clonotype: The junction departs from germline at one end; a sequencing error may be responsible. The chain carries TRBV12-3 or TRBV12-4 and TRBJ2-2; D is perhaps TRBD1 or TRBD2 (6 bases each). The CDR3 covers 17 residues. CDR3 DNA sequence: TGTGCCAGCAGTTCCCGGGAGAAGGGACGGGACACCGGGAAGCTGTTTTTT. This encodes CASSSREKGRDTGKLFF.

This rearrangement joins TRBV7-9 to TRBJ2-3; D not resolved. There are 12 residues in the CDR3. Germline loops: CDR1 SEHNR, CDR2 FQNEAQ (reference sequence). The V gene lost 4 bases and the J gene lost 6 bases, with 8 bases spanning the gap. The CDR3 DNA reads as TGTGCCAGCAGCTCCCCGGCGGATACGCAGTATTTT. Translated, it gives CASSSPADTQYF.

This clonotype was detected many times. This chain links TRBV12-3 or TRBV12-4 with TRBJ2-3; D gene uncertain. CDR3 length: 15 residues. Trimming left V 0 bases short and J 7 bases short, with 14 bases between. The CDR3 sequence: CASSLARADGYTQYF. CDR3 bases: TGTGCCAGCAGTTTAGCACGGGCCGACGGGTATACGCAGTATTTT.

This clonotype turned up a few times. The rearrangement uses TRBV29-1 and TRBJ2-5; 7 nucleotides agree with TRBD1. Germline lookup yields CDR1 SQVTM and CDR2 ANQGSEA. The CDR3 consists of 16 residues. With 5 bases clipped from V and 2 bases from J, the junction kept 14 bases outside the gene matches. CDR3 nucleotide sequence: TGCAGCGTTCCCACCGAAGGGGGCCGCCCGCAAGAGACCCAGTACTTC. This encodes CSVPTEGGRPQETQYF.

This clonotype has more than one count but fewer than ten. This chain links TRBV19 with TRBJ2-7; D may match TRBD1 or TRBD2 (5 bases each). This CDR3 is built from 17 residues. With 5 bases removed from V and 2 bases from J, the gap between germline ends came to 22 bases. Germline lookup yields CDR1 LNHDA and CDR2 SQIVND (reference sequence). The CDR3 protein is CASSADSRDLPPYEQYF. The CDR3, as DNA: TGTGCCAGTAGTGCCGACAGCCGGGACCTCCCCCCCTACGAGCAGTACTTC.

This chain connects TRBV6-4 to TRBJ2-2; no definite D call. The CDR3 length is 14 residues. V lost 4 bases and J 3 bases, leaving 9 bases between the germline ends. CDR1 is MRHNA, CDR2 SNTAGT, per germline. The CDR3 nucleotides are TGTGCCAGCAGTGTGGAGTGGGACACCGGGGAGCTGTTTTTT. Protein product: CASSVEWDTGELFF.